Sequencing of this T cell receptor (beta chain) was carried out in a study of blood T cells in healthy people across ages (dated by TCRdb to 2015 to 2017). Regarding the study in general: In model experiments, template switching captured roughly one uniquely barcoded TCR beta cDNA molecule for every two T cells. The study measured age-related changes in TCR beta repertoire diversity using deep sequencing normalized with unique cDNA molecular identifiers. The donors were divided into four age groups: young (average approximately 17 years), middle-aged (approximately 39), aged (roughly 66) and long-lived (around 80). To avoid experimental bias, donors of different ages were spread randomly across the sequencing lanes. Two additional independent replicas of 1 million unique cDNA reads from the same blood draw were analyzed for two donors (one aged 18 to 30 and one aged 80 or older).

With respect to this clonotype: Its antigen has not been determined. No base quality values were provided; no much bigger clone lies one nucleotide off.

The paper as a whole reports these results and caveats: Donor CMV infection status was unknown, potentially confounding age-related changes in expanded clonotypes. The long-lived group showed more naive CD4+ T cells, fewer expanded clones and increased TCR diversity than the aged group, suggesting age selection. Observed TCR beta diversity correlated strongly with the percentage of naive T cells measured by flow cytometry. Estimates of total diversity from one million sequenced T cells were regarded as lower bounds and underestimates. Since profiling was done on bulk unsorted PBMCs, naive and antigen-experienced compartments could not be conclusively compared. As age increased, observed TCR beta diversity per million T cells dropped in a roughly linear way, and a significant reduction was already evident by age around 41.

The roughly 39 donors, aged about 6 to 100 years, were systemically healthy Caucasian individuals from Russia. Each donor gave about 9.7 milliliters of peripheral blood, drawn into EDTA-treated Vacutainer tubes. Ficoll-Paque density-gradient centrifugation was used to isolate PBMCs, with at least 6.5 million per sample. Total RNA was extracted from PBMCs with Trizol reagent, with at least 5 micrograms obtained per sample. For every donor, an aliquot of PBMCs went through flow cytometry to measure the percentages of naive CD45RAhigh/CD27high T cells. Library preparation used 5' RACE. The listed sequencing device is Illumina HiSeq 2500. A second PCR of 7 to 11 cycles was performed with a sample-barcoded 5' primer and a J-beta primer mix. A template-switch 5' adaptor carrying 12 random nucleotides introduced a unique molecular identifier onto each TCR beta cDNA molecule. Each sample yielded at least 2.5 million CDR3-containing paired-end reads. First-strand cDNA synthesis was performed from all RNA using the Mint cDNA synthesis kit, with priming by a TRBC-specific oligonucleotide. After uracil-DNA glycosylase treatment, a first 18-cycle PCR used universal primers M1SS and BC2_uni_R on all cDNA. Concerning the study's data processing: For normalization, 1 million high-quality reads were randomly selected from each sample, with every read carrying a distinct molecular identifier. Instead of being binned into consensus sequences, reads that shared molecular identifiers were thrown out. CDR3 identification, clonotype clustering and error correction used MiTCR with a Q25 quality threshold and the strictest error-elimination algorithm. Lower-bound total TCR beta diversity was estimated with a nonparametric unseen species model using Euler transformation. The public reads were quality trimmed at Q25 with fastp and then assembled into clones with MiXCR by TCRdb, keeping productive beta chains. Duplicate CDR3 protein sequences are folded into a single record with the most common DNA and genes. TCRdb's processing, not the authors', yielded these V and J calls. Here the sample has 1.4 million or so distinct CDR3 sequences; approximately 39% occur a single time. The top ten clones comprise around 4% of the sample.

Including the terminal cysteine and phenylalanine, the CDR3 comprises 14 residues. Just the 42-base CDR3 DNA is kept, in frame starting at base 1. Trimming at the junction amounts to 7 bases on V and 2 bases on J, and the germline ends lie 17 bases apart. As encoded in the germline V gene (reference sequence), CDR1 is DFQATT while CDR2 is SNEGSKA. The TCR was taken from a woman aged 18-35 years in good health. This sequence uses TRBV20-1 and TRBJ2-5; D gene: possibly TRBD1, on 6 matching bases. The specimen sequenced was blood. The DNA sequence follows: TGCAGTGTTCCGCCCGGGACACATCAAGAGACCCAGTACTTC. The encoded protein is CSVPPGTHQETQYF.